The rows below give T cell receptor beta chains drawn from one sample of a study of cytomegalovirus exposure and HLA in healthy donors. Here immunoSEQ multiplex PCR was the method, and the copy in TCRdb shows in-frame clones only, minus some. Of around 100,000 clones listed, about 77% are singletons. Sequenced: PBMCs. These receptors came from a male donor in good health and CMV-seropositive. The CDR3 runs from the conserved cysteine through the conserved F or W. The order of the fields is clone size, V gene, J gene, D gene, CDR3 protein, CDR3 DNA. A D gene is named only where the DNA matches it firmly. Only part of the rows carry a size: once, few, many, or a class if the clone is expanded.

-,TRBV2,TRBJ2-5,TRBD2,CASSSIGLAEETQYF,TGTGCCAGCAGCTCAATTGGACTAGCGGAAGAGACCCAGTACTTC
-,TRBV16,TRBJ1-1,-,CASSQRGGNTEAFF,TGTGCCAGCAGCCAAAGGGGTGGAAACACTGAAGCTTTCTTT
-,TRBV29-1,TRBJ2-3,-,CSVADFTDTQYF,TGCAGCGTGGCAGATTTCACAGATACGCAGTATTTT
-,TRBV7-2,TRBJ2-5,TRBD2,CASSFGRAETQYF,TGTGCCAGCAGCTTCGGGAGGGCCGAGACCCAGTACTTC
once,TRBV18,TRBJ1-1,-,CASSPTDMNTEAFF,TGTGCCAGCTCACCGACAGATATGAACACTGAAGCTTTCTTT
-,TRBV5-1,TRBJ2-2,-,CASLTGELFF,TGCGCCAGCCTGACCGGGGAGCTGTTTTTT
-,TRBV5-1,TRBJ2-7,-,CASSLWGDEQYF,TGCGCCAGCAGCTTGTGGGGGGACGAGCAGTACTTC
-,TRBV2,TRBJ2-3,-,CASISQGTTITDTQYF,TGTGCCAGCATTTCACAGGGAACCACAATCACAGATACGCAGTATTTT
-,TRBV10-3,TRBJ1-6,-,CAIGGRAENSPLHF,TGTGCCATCGGAGGGAGGGCAGAGAATTCACCCCTCCACTTT
-,TRBV5-6,TRBJ2-7,TRBD1,CASSWGQVSSYEQYF,TGTGCCAGCAGCTGGGGACAGGTGAGCTCCTACGAGCAGTACTTC
-,TRBV5-1,TRBJ1-2,-,CASSSGDQANYGYTF,TGCGCCAGCAGCTCGGGGGACCAAGCTAACTATGGCTACACCTTC
-,TRBV28,TRBJ2-1,TRBD2,CASSLLAGINNEQFF,TGTGCCAGCAGCCTACTAGCGGGGATAAACAATGAGCAGTTCTTC
once,TRBV5-1,TRBJ2-7,TRBD2,CASRSGGRSYEQYF,TGCGCCAGCAGGTCGGGGGGACGATCCTACGAGCAGTACTTC
few,TRBV2,TRBJ1-4,-,CASTDAGSRNEKLFF,TGTGCCAGCACGGACGCGGGCAGCAGAAATGAAAAACTGTTTTTT
-,TRBV9,TRBJ2-7,TRBD1,CASSAGTGGYEQYF,TGTGCCAGCAGCGCCGGGACAGGGGGCTACGAGCAGTACTTC
-,TRBV30,TRBJ1-6,-,CALEDRTGTTNSPLHF,TGTGCCCTGGAGGACCGGACCGGGACAACAAATTCACCCCTCCACTTT
-,TRBV7-2,TRBJ2-5,TRBD1,CASSFGTGQETQYF,TGTGCCAGCAGCTTTGGGACAGGTCAAGAGACCCAGTACTTC
-,TRBV6-6,TRBJ2-5,TRBD1,CASSYEDRGRGTQYF,TGTGCCAGCAGTTACGAAGACAGGGGGCGAGGTACCCAGTACTTC
-,TRBV2,TRBJ2-7,-,CASTGAQNYEQYF,TGTGCCAGCACTGGGGCCCAGAACTACGAGCAGTACTTC
few,TRBV5-1,TRBJ2-1,-,CASSSDRTSYNEQFF,TGCGCCAGCAGCTCGGACAGAACCTCCTACAATGAGCAGTTCTTC
-,TRBV29-1,TRBJ2-7,TRBD1,CSVPDRSGEQYF,TGCAGCGTACCGGACAGGTCGGGGGAGCAGTACTTC
-,TRBV7-9,TRBJ1-5,-,CASSWAGLQPQHF,TGTGCCAGCAGCTGGGCAGGGCTTCAGCCCCAGCATTTT
-,TRBV4-2,TRBJ1-6,TRBD1,CASSQEDRAPYNSPLHF,TGTGCCAGCAGCCAAGAAGACAGGGCCCCCTATAATTCACCCCTCCACTTT
-,TRBV6-1,TRBJ2-7,TRBD1,CASSVWDRSYEQYF,TGTGCCAGCAGTGTGTGGGACAGGTCCTACGAGCAGTACTTC
few,TRBV12-5,TRBJ2-5,-,CASGLVLLETQYF,TGTGCTAGTGGTTTGGTACTTTTAGAGACCCAGTACTTC
-,TRBV7-9,TRBJ2-7,TRBD1,CASSHQGDLYEQYF,TGTGCCAGCAGCCACCAGGGGGACCTCTACGAGCAGTACTTC
-,TRBV7-2,TRBJ1-2,-,CASSLEPHSRHGYTF,TGTGCCAGCAGCTTAGAGCCCCACAGCAGACATGGCTACACCTTC
-,TRBV19,TRBJ1-1,-,CASSSRQDEAFF,TGTGCCAGTAGTAGCAGACAGGATGAAGCTTTCTTT